This is a list of T cell receptor beta chains from one sample in a study of CD8 T cells in ankylosing spondylitis. TCRdb re-called the 5' RACE reads through MiXCR, storing one row per CDR3 protein. The sample holds approximately 28,000 distinct CDR3 sequences, approximately 8% seen once. The sample taken for sequencing was blood. These receptors came from a male donor with ankylosing spondylitis or in good health (not recorded which). Each CDR3 is given with its conserved first and last residue. A D gene is named only where the DNA matches it firmly. Only some rows state a clone size, as once, few, many or a class for expanded clones.

clone size: few; D gene: .; J gene: TRBJ2-5; V gene: TRBV2; CDR3 DNA: TGTGCCACTGCATTGAGGGGCCTCCAAGAGACCCAGTACTTC; CDR3 protein: CATALRGLQETQYF
clone size: few; D gene: .; J gene: TRBJ1-1; V gene: TRBV12-3/TRBV12-4; CDR3 DNA: TGTGCCAGCAGCCCTAAGCTGGGGTCTGAAGCTTTCTTT; CDR3 protein: CASSPKLGSEAFF
clone size: many; D gene: TRBD1; J gene: TRBJ1-1; V gene: TRBV20-1; CDR3 DNA: TGCAGGCGGGACAGTTTGAACACTGAAGCTTTCTTT; CDR3 protein: CRRDSLNTEAFF
clone size: many; D gene: .; J gene: TRBJ2-3; V gene: TRBV29-1; CDR3 DNA: TGCAGCGTTGGGGCCCTGAGCACAGATACGCAGTATTTT; CDR3 protein: CSVGALSTDTQYF
clone size: few; D gene: .; J gene: TRBJ2-7; V gene: TRBV5-5; CDR3 DNA: TGTGCCAGCAGCTTGGGGCAGCCGCTTGGGGAGCAGTACTTC; CDR3 protein: CASSLGQPLGEQYF
clone size: few; D gene: .; J gene: TRBJ2-2; V gene: TRBV6-2/TRBV6-3; CDR3 DNA: TGTGCCAGCAGCCCCTCGCGGGCCGGGGAGCTGTTTTTT; CDR3 protein: CASSPSRAGELFF
clone size: few; D gene: .; J gene: TRBJ1-1; V gene: TRBV29-1; CDR3 DNA: TGCAGCGCCACGACAGTTAACACTGAAGCTTTCTTT; CDR3 protein: CSATTVNTEAFF
clone size: few; D gene: TRBD2; J gene: TRBJ2-2; V gene: TRBV20-1; CDR3 DNA: TGCAGTGCTAGAGGGCTAGCGGGAGATCTAGTCACCGGGGAGCTGTTTTTT; CDR3 protein: CSARGLAGDLVTGELFF
clone size: few; D gene: TRBD2; J gene: TRBJ2-2; V gene: TRBV20-1; CDR3 DNA: TGCAGTGCTAGCAAGCGGGAGACGGCCGGGGAGCTGTTTTTT; CDR3 protein: CSASKRETAGELFF
clone size: few; D gene: TRBD1; J gene: TRBJ2-1; V gene: TRBV24-1; CDR3 DNA: TGTGCCACCAGTGAACCGGGGACAGGGGTTAATGAGCAGTTCTTC; CDR3 protein: CATSEPGTGVNEQFF
clone size: many; D gene: TRBD1; J gene: TRBJ1-5; V gene: TRBV20-1; CDR3 DNA: TGCAGTGCCAAACAGGGGTACAATCAGCCCCAGCATTTT; CDR3 protein: CSAKQGYNQPQHF
clone size: few; D gene: TRBD1; J gene: TRBJ2-5; V gene: TRBV12-3/TRBV12-4; CDR3 DNA: TGTGCCAGCAGTGCTAGAAAGGGACAGGGGACACAGACCCAGTACTTC; CDR3 protein: CASSARKGQGTQTQYF
clone size: .; D gene: TRBD1; J gene: TRBJ2-7; V gene: TRBV29-1; CDR3 DNA: TGCAGCGGGGGGGACAGGGCCTACGAGCAGTACTTC; CDR3 protein: CSGGDRAYEQYF
clone size: .; D gene: .; J gene: TRBJ2-7; V gene: TRBV29-1; CDR3 DNA: TGCAGCGTTAAGGGGGCCACGGCGGGAGTCGCTTACGAGCAGTACTTC; CDR3 protein: CSVKGATAGVAYEQYF
clone size: .; D gene: .; J gene: TRBJ2-1; V gene: TRBV7-2; CDR3 DNA: TGTGCCAGCAGCACCTCCACGGGGCCCCGGTTCTTC; CDR3 protein: CASSTSTGPRFF
clone size: .; D gene: TRBD1; J gene: TRBJ2-7; V gene: TRBV28; CDR3 DNA: TGTGCCAGCAGAGGGACAGGGATCTCCTACGAGCAGTACTTC; CDR3 protein: CASRGTGISYEQYF
clone size: .; D gene: .; J gene: TRBJ2-1; V gene: TRBV7-2; CDR3 DNA: TGTGCCAGCAGCTTAGGAAGGACCGACCATAGTCAGTTCTTC; CDR3 protein: CASSLGRTDHSQFF
clone size: few; D gene: .; J gene: TRBJ1-1; V gene: TRBV7-8; CDR3 DNA: TGTGCCAGCAGCTTAGAACCGAGGGGGACTGAAGCTTTCTTT; CDR3 protein: CASSLEPRGTEAFF
clone size: many; D gene: TRBD1; J gene: TRBJ2-1; V gene: TRBV5-1; CDR3 DNA: TGCGCCAGCAGGAGACAGGGTACCTACAATGAGCAGTTCTTC; CDR3 protein: CASRRQGTYNEQFF
clone size: .; D gene: .; J gene: TRBJ2-4; V gene: TRBV7-2; CDR3 DNA: TGTGCCAGCAGCTTATACAGGCACCTAGCCAAAAACATTCAGTACTTC; CDR3 protein: CASSLYRHLAKNIQYF
clone size: many; D gene: .; J gene: TRBJ2-1; V gene: TRBV12-3/TRBV12-4; CDR3 DNA: TGTGCCAGCAGTCCCCTGGGCGGAAGAAAGGACGTCTTC; CDR3 protein: CASSPLGGRKDVF
clone size: .; D gene: .; J gene: TRBJ2-1; V gene: TRBV19; CDR3 DNA: TGTGCCAGTAGTATCATGCAGGGGAGGAATGAGCAGTTCTTC; CDR3 protein: CASSIMQGRNEQFF
clone size: .; D gene: .; J gene: TRBJ1-4; V gene: TRBV20-1; CDR3 DNA: TGCAGTGCTAGACCTCAGTTTGGGGCAACTAATGAAAAACTGTTTTTT; CDR3 protein: CSARPQFGATNEKLFF
clone size: .; D gene: .; J gene: TRBJ2-6; V gene: TRBV12-3/TRBV12-4; CDR3 DNA: TGTGCCAGCAGTCGACAATCCCCCATCAACGTCCTGACTTTC; CDR3 protein: CASSRQSPINVLTF
clone size: .; D gene: .; J gene: TRBJ2-3; V gene: TRBV27; CDR3 DNA: TGTGCCAGCAGCCGGACTCGACCAGATACGCAGTATTTT; CDR3 protein: CASSRTRPDTQYF
clone size: .; D gene: TRBD1; J gene: TRBJ2-3; V gene: TRBV29-1; CDR3 DNA: TGCAGCGTTGAAACAGGGGGTCGCACAGATACGCAGTATTTT; CDR3 protein: CSVETGGRTDTQYF
clone size: .; D gene: .; J gene: TRBJ1-1; V gene: TRBV29-1; CDR3 DNA: TGCAGCGTAAACTCCAGGGTGATGGGCACTGAAGCTTTCTTT; CDR3 protein: CSVNSRVMGTEAFF
clone size: many; D gene: TRBD2; J gene: TRBJ2-1; V gene: TRBV12-3/TRBV12-4; CDR3 DNA: TGTGCCAGCAGGGTAGCGGGGGGGTCCAGGGAGCAGTTCTTC; CDR3 protein: CASRVAGGSREQFF
clone size: few; D gene: .; J gene: TRBJ2-5; V gene: TRBV5-6; CDR3 DNA: TGTGCCAGCAGTTTCGGGACCCTCCAAGAGACCCAGTACTTC; CDR3 protein: CASSFGTLQETQYF
clone size: .; D gene: .; J gene: TRBJ2-3; V gene: TRBV20-1; CDR3 DNA: TGCAGTGCTTTCCTATCCGCTACGCAGTATTTT; CDR3 protein: CSAFLSATQYF
clone size: few; D gene: .; J gene: TRBJ2-3; V gene: TRBV13; CDR3 DNA: TGTGCCAGCAGCTTTGGCGGGAACACAGATACGCAGTATTTT; CDR3 protein: CASSFGGNTDTQYF
clone size: few; D gene: TRBD1; J gene: TRBJ2-7; V gene: TRBV20-1; CDR3 DNA: TGCAGTGCTAGAGAGAGACAGGGGAACTACGAGCAGTACTTC; CDR3 protein: CSARERQGNYEQYF
clone size: few; D gene: .; J gene: TRBJ1-5; V gene: TRBV20-1; CDR3 DNA: TGCAGTGCTAGACCGACCCAGGGGCATCAGCCCCAGCATTTT; CDR3 protein: CSARPTQGHQPQHF
clone size: many; D gene: .; J gene: TRBJ2-4; V gene: TRBV7-2; CDR3 DNA: TGTGCCAGCAGCTTTGACAGGATTAAAAACATTCAGTACTTC; CDR3 protein: CASSFDRIKNIQYF
clone size: .; D gene: .; J gene: TRBJ2-7; V gene: TRBV6-1; CDR3 DNA: TGTGCCAGCAGTGACCCCAGTTACGAGCAGTACTTC; CDR3 protein: CASSDPSYEQYF
clone size: .; D gene: .; J gene: TRBJ2-2; V gene: TRBV7-2; CDR3 DNA: TGTGCCAGCAGCTTAGTCGTGGGAGGCGCCGGGGAGCTGTTTTTT; CDR3 protein: CASSLVVGGAGELFF
clone size: many; D gene: TRBD2; J gene: TRBJ2-3; V gene: TRBV5-1; CDR3 DNA: TGCGCCAGCAGCATAGGACTAGCGGGGACAGATACGCAGTATTTT; CDR3 protein: CASSIGLAGTDTQYF
clone size: few; D gene: .; J gene: TRBJ1-1; V gene: TRBV4-3; CDR3 DNA: TGCGCCAGCAGCCAAGAACCAGTATACACTGAAGCTTTCTTT; CDR3 protein: CASSQEPVYTEAFF
clone size: .; D gene: TRBD1; J gene: TRBJ2-5; V gene: TRBV9; CDR3 DNA: TGTGCCAGCAGCGCGGGGACAGGCATTGGGTCAGAGACCCAGTACTTC; CDR3 protein: CASSAGTGIGSETQYF
clone size: .; D gene: TRBD1; J gene: TRBJ2-7; V gene: TRBV4-3; CDR3 DNA: TGCGCCAGCAGCCAAGATGGACAGGGCTACGAGCAGTACTTC; CDR3 protein: CASSQDGQGYEQYF
clone size: many; D gene: .; J gene: TRBJ2-1; V gene: TRBV29-1; CDR3 DNA: TGCAGCGTTGAAGGATCGCAGATTCCTCCCCTAAACAATGAGCAGTTCTTC; CDR3 protein: CSVEGSQIPPLNNEQFF
clone size: few; D gene: .; J gene: TRBJ2-3; V gene: TRBV5-1; CDR3 DNA: TGCGCCAGCAGCCTACAGGGACTGAGCACAGATACGCAGTATTTT; CDR3 protein: CASSLQGLSTDTQYF